The rows below give T cell receptor beta chains drawn from one sample of a study of cytomegalovirus exposure and HLA in healthy donors. Repertoires were generated with immunoSEQ multiplex PCR, while TCRdb's copy carries only in-frame clones and drops some. In the table there are 130,000 or so clones, about 70% of which are singletons. What was sequenced was PBMCs. These receptors all come from a woman between 35 and 50 years old in good health and CMV-seronegative. Each CDR3 is given with its conserved first and last residue. The D gene is left open where the match is weak. Size is omitted from some rows. Given values are once, few, many or a class for expanded clones.

d_gene	v_gene	j_gene	abundance	CDR3aa	CDR3nt
-	TRBV30	TRBJ1-5	few	CAWNSQGTEPQHF	TGTGCCTGGAATTCTCAGGGGACGGAGCCCCAGCATTTT
TRBD1	TRBV5-8	TRBJ2-7	-	CASSAPGQGVEQYF	TGTGCCAGCAGCGCCCCGGGACAGGGGGTCGAGCAGTACTTC
TRBD1	TRBV5-1	TRBJ2-3	-	CASSWGTGNPDTQYF	TGCGCCAGCAGCTGGGGGACAGGGAATCCAGATACGCAGTATTTT
-	TRBV2	TRBJ1-5	-	CASSEGTAASQPQHF	TGTGCCAGCAGTGAAGGGACTGCGGCTAGTCAGCCCCAGCATTTT
-	TRBV5-1	TRBJ1-1	-	CASHQGNTEAFF	TGCGCCAGCCACCAGGGAAACACTGAAGCTTTCTTT
-	TRBV9	TRBJ1-4	-	CASSVGVSEVNEKLFF	TGTGCCAGCAGCGTAGGAGTTTCAGAGGTCAATGAAAAACTGTTTTTT
-	TRBV7-9	TRBJ1-1	-	CASSRGFGTEAFF	TGTGCCAGCAGCAGGGGGTTTGGCACTGAAGCTTTCTTT
-	TRBV12-5	TRBJ1-1	-	CASGPVQDTEAFF	TGTGCTAGTGGGCCTGTCCAGGACACTGAAGCTTTCTTT
-	TRBV28	TRBJ1-5	-	CASSPAGGTNQPQHF	TGTGCCAGCAGCCCCGCCGGCGGTACCAATCAGCCCCAGCATTTT
TRBD1	TRBV6-5	TRBJ2-7	-	CASSYSMGQAYYEQYF	TGTGCCAGCAGTTACTCTATGGGACAGGCGTACTACGAGCAGTACTTC
TRBD1	TRBV5-4	TRBJ1-2	-	CASSFTGAYGYTF	TGTGCCAGCAGCTTCACAGGGGCGTATGGCTACACCTTC
-	TRBV5-4	TRBJ1-6	-	CASSLARQYNSPLHF	TGTGCCAGCAGCTTGGCTCGTCAGTATAATTCACCCCTCCACTTT
-	TRBV7-9	TRBJ1-2	-	CASSLAQGTNGYTF	TGTGCCAGCAGCCTAGCCCAGGGCACCAATGGCTACACCTTC
-	TRBV7-8	TRBJ2-1	-	CASSLEVLVGNEQFF	TGTGCCAGCAGCTTAGAAGTGCTAGTCGGCAATGAGCAGTTCTTC
-	TRBV7-9	TRBJ2-4	-	CASSSPGKRAKNIQYF	TGTGCCAGCAGCTCACCAGGGAAACGAGCCAAAAACATTCAGTACTTC
TRBD1	TRBV5-5	TRBJ1-2	once	CASSPQGALGYGYTF	TGTGCCAGCAGCCCGCAGGGGGCGCTTGGCTATGGCTACACCTTC
-	TRBV27	TRBJ1-5	-	CASSFRSRGSNQPQHF	TGTGCCAGCAGTTTTAGGTCCAGAGGCAGCAATCAGCCCCAGCATTTT
-	TRBV5-1	TRBJ2-2	-	CASRPGDTGELFF	TGCGCCAGCAGGCCGGGGGACACCGGGGAGCTGTTTTTT
TRBD1	TRBV6-5	TRBJ1-4	-	CASRQGNEKLFF	TGTGCCAGCAGACAGGGGAATGAAAAACTGTTTTTT
-	TRBV5-1	TRBJ2-7	once	CASSLAVSPSYEQYF	TGCGCCAGCAGCTTGGCTGTGTCTCCCTCCTACGAGCAGTACTTC
TRBD2	TRBV11-2	TRBJ2-5	few	CASSQGGTSGGYETQYF	TGTGCCAGCAGCCAAGGAGGGACTAGCGGGGGATACGAGACCCAGTACTTC
TRBD2	TRBV19	TRBJ2-2	-	CARTPGGEVGELFF	TGTGCCAGAACTCCGGGGGGAGAAGTCGGGGAGCTGTTTTTT
-	TRBV7-2	TRBJ2-5	few	CASSLGRSGGSQETQYF	TGTGCCAGCAGCTTAGGTCGGTCTGGGGGCAGCCAAGAGACCCAGTACTTC
TRBD2	TRBV5-4	TRBJ2-7	-	CASSPPGGRIYEQYF	TGTGCCAGCAGCCCACCGGGGGGGCGGATCTACGAGCAGTACTTC